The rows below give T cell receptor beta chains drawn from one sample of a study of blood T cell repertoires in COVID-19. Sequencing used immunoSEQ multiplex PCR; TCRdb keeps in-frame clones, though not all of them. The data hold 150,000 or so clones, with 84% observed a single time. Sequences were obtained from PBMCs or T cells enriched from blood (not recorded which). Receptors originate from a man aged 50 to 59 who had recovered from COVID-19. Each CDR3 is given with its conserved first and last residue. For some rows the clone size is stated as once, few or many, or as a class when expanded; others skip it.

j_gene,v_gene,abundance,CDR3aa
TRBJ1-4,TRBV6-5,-,CASSPQGRDNEKLFF
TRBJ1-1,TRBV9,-,CASSVDGTGNTEAFF
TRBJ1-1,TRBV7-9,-,CASSPTGASTEAFF
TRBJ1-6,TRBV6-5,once,CASSPLSSPLHF
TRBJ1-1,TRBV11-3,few,CASSKGQEAFF
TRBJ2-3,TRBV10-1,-,CASSERGSGAFTDTQYF
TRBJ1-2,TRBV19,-,CASSIVSGDYGYTF
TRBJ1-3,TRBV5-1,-,CASTPPGRAGTIYF
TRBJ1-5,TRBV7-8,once,CASSTDRVINQPQHF
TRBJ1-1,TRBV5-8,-,CASSFRDRGDRTEAFF
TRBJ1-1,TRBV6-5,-,CASSPRGLDTEAFF
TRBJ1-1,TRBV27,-,CASRRGSPNTEAFF
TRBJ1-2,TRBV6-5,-,CASSYSPGQRYGYTF
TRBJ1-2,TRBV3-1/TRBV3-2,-,CASSPTGNYGYTF
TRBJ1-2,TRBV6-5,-,CASSYTVTIANYGYTF
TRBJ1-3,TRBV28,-,CASSFQGGSGNTIYF
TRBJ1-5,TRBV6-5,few,CASSYSGQINQPQHF
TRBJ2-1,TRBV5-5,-,CASSLGGQRLEQFF
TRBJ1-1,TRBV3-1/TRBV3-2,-,CASSQQGGRTEAFF
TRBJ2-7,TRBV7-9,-,CASSSPRGHEQYF
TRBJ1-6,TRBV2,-,CASSSQGVDSPLHF
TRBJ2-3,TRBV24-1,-,CATSDSGQGPFLRDTQYF
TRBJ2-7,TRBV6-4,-,CASRYRDRGLGEQYF
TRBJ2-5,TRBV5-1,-,CASSRDRLETQYF
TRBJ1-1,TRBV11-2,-,CASSPNRDREAFF
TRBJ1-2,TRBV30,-,CAWSVRDRGRNYGYTF